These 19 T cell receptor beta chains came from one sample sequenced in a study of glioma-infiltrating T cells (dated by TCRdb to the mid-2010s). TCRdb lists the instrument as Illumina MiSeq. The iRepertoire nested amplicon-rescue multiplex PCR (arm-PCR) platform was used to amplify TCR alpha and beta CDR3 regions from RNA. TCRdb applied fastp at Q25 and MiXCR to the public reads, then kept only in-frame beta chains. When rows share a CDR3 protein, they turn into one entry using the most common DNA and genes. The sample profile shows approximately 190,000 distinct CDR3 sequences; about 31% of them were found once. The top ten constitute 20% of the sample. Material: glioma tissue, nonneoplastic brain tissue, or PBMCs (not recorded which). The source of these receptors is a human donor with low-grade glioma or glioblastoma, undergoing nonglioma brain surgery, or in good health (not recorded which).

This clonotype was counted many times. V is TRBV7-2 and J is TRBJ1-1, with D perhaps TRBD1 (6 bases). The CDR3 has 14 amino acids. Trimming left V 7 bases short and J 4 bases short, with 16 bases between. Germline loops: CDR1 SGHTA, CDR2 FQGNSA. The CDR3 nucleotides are TGTGCCAGCAACCCAGAACAGGGATCCACTGAAGCTTTCTTT. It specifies CASNPEQGSTEAFF.

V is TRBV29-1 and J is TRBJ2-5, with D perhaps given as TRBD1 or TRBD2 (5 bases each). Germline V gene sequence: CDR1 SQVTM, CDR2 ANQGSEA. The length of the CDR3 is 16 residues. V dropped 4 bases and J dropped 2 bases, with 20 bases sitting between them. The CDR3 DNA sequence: TGCAGCGTTGCTCCCGGGGCACCCAAGGGGCAAGAGACCCAGTACTTC. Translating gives CSVAPGAPKGQETQYF.

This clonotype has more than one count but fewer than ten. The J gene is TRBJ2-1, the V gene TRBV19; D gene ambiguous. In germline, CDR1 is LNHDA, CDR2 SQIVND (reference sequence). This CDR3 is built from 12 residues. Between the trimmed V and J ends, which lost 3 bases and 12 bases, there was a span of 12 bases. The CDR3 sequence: CASSIAGVGQFF. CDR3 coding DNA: TGTGCCAGTAGTATCGCCGGCGTCGGGCAGTTCTTC. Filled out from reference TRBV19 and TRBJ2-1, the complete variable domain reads DGGITQSPKYLFRKEGQNVTLSCEQNLNHDAMYWYRQDPGQGLRLIYYSQIVNDFQKGDIAEGYSVSREKKESFPLTVTSAQKNPTAFYLCASSIAGVGQFFGPGTRLTVL.

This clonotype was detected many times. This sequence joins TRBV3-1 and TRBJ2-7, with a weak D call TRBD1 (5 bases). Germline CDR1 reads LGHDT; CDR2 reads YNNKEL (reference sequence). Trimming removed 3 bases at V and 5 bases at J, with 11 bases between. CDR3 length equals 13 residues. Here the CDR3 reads CASSQIPGNEQYF. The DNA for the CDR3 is TGTGCCAGCAGCCAGATCCCAGGGAACGAGCAGTACTTC.

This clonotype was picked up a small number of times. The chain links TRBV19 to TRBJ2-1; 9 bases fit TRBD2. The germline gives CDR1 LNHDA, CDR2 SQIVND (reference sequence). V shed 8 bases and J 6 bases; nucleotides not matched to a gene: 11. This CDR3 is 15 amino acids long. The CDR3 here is CASGLGGRAVNEQFF. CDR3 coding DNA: TGTGCCAGTGGATTGGGCGGGAGGGCCGTCAATGAGCAGTTCTTC. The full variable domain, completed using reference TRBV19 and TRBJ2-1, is DGGITQSPKYLFRKEGQNVTLSCEQNLNHDAMYWYRQDPGQGLRLIYYSQIVNDFQKGDIAEGYSVSREKKESFPLTVTSAQKNPTAFYLCASGLGGRAVNEQFFGPGTRLTVL.

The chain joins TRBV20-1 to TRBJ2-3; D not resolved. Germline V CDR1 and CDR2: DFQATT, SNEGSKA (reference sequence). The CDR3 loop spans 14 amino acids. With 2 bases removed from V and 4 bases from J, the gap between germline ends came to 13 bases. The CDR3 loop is CSARLGVVSDTQYF. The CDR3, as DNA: TGCAGTGCTAGACTAGGAGTGGTCTCAGATACGCAGTATTTT.

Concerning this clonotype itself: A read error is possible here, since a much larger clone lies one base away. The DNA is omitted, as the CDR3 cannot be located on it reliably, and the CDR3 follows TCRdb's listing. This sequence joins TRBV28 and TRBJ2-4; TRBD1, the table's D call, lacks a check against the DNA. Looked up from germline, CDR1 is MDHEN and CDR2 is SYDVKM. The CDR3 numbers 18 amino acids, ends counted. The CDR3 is CASSFFAWGEGAKNIQHF.

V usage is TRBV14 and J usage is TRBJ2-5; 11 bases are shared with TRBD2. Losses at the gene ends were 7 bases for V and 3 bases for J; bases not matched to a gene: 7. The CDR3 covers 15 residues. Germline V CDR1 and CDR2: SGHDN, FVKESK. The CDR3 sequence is CASIRPTSGKETQYF. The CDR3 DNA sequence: TGTGCCAGCATCCGCCCGACTAGCGGGAAAGAGACCCAGTACTTC.

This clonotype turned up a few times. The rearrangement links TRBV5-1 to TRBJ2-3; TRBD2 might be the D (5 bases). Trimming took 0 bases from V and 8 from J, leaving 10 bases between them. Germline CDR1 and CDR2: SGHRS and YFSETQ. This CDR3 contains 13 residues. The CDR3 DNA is TGCGCCAGCAGCTTGGATGGGAGCGGTACGCAGTATTTT. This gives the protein CASSLDGSGTQYF.

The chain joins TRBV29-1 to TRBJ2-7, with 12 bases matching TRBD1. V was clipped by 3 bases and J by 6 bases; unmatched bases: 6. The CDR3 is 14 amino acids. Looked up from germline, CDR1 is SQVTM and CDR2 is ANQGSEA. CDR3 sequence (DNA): TGCAGCGTTGACGCGGGACAGGGGGCGGGCGAGCAGTACTTC. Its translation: CSVDAGQGAGEQYF.

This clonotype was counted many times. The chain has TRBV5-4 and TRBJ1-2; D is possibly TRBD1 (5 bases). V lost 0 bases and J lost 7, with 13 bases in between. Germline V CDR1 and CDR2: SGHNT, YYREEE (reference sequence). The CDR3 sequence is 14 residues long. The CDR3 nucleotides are TGTGCCAGCAGCTTGGAAGGGGATATGCGTGGCTACACCTTC. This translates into CASSLEGDMRGYTF.

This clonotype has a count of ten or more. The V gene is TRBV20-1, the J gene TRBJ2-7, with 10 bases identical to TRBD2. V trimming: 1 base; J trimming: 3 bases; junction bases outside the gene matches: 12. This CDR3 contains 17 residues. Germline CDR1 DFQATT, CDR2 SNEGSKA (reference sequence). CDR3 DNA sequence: TGCAGTGCTAGAGGTTGGCTAGCGGGAGAGCGGAGCTACGAGCAGTACTTC. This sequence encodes CSARGWLAGERSYEQYF.

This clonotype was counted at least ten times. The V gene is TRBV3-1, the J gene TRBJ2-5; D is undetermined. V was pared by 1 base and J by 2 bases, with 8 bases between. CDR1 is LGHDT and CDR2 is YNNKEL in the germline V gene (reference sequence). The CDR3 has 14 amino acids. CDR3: CASSQVVGQETQYF. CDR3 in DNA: TGTGCCAGCAGCCAAGTGGTGGGTCAAGAGACCCAGTACTTC.

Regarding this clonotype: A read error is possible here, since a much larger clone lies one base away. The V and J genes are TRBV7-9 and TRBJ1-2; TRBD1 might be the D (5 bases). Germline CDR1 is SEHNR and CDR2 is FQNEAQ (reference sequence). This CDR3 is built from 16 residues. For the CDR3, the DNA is TGTGCCAGCAGCTTAGTACCGGGGACCCCTAAATATGGCTACACCTTC. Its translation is CASSLVPGTPKYGYTF.

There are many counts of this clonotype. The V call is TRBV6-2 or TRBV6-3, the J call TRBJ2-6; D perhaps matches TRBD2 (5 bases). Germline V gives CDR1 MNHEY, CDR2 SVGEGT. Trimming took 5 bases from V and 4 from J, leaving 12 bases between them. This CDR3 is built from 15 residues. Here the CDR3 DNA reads TGTGCCAGCAGTCGTCTAGCAACCGGGGCCAACGTCCTGACTTTC. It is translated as CASSRLATGANVLTF.

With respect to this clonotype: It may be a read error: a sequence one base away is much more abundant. CDR3 sequence: CASSQDTSDYNEKFF. CDR3 nucleotides: TGCGCCAGCAGCCAAGACACTAGCGACTACAATGAGAAGTTCTTC. The chain combines TRBV4-1 with TRBJ2-1; 7 bases line up with TRBD2. CDR1 MGHRA and CDR2 YSYEKL come from the germline V gene. CDR3 length equals 15 residues.

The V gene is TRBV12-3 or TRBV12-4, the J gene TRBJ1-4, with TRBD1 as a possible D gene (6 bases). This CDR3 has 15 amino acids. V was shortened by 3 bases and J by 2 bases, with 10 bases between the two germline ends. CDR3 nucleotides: TGTGCCAGCAGTTTGAGGGGGGCCACTAATGAAAAACTGTTTTTT. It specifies CASSLRGATNEKLFF.

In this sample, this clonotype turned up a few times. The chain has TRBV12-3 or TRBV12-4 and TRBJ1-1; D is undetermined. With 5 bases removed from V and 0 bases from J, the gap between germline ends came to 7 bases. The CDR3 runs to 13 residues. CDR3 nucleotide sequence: TGTGCCAGCAGTACCCAAATGAACACTGAAGCTTTCTTT. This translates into CASSTQMNTEAFF.

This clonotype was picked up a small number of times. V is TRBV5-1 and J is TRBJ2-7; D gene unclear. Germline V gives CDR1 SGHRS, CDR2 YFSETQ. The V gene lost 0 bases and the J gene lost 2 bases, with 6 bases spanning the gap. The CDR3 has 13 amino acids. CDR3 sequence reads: CASSLEGPYEQYF. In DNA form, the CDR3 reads TGCGCCAGCAGCTTGGAAGGACCCTACGAGCAGTACTTC.